These 20 T cell receptor beta chains share one sample of origin, sequenced in a study of blood T cell repertoires in COVID-19. Some clones are missing from TCRdb's copy, which holds only in-frame ones; the method was immunoSEQ multiplex PCR. The sample yields 150,000 to 180,000 clones, more than 80% seen once. The sequencing input was peripheral blood. These receptors originate from a woman in her forties with acute or convalescent COVID-19.

This rearrangement joins TRBV6-1 to TRBJ1-6, with D perhaps TRBD1 (5 bases). Germline V lookup: CDR1 MNHNS, CDR2 SASEGT. The CDR3 contains 15 residues. Trimming pared 2 bases from V and 8 bases from J, leaving 13 bases between. CDR3 loop: CASSEPGGVHSPLHF. Here the CDR3 DNA reads TGTGCCAGCAGTGAACCCGGAGGGGTTCATTCACCCCTCCACTTT.

This clone was observed a single time. The chain recombines TRBV20-1 with TRBJ2-3; perhaps TRBD1 as D (5 bases). This CDR3 is 13 amino acids long. Germline V CDR1 and CDR2: DFQATT, SNEGSKA (reference sequence). V dropped 3 bases and J dropped 0 bases, with 7 bases sitting between them. CDR3: CSASQGSTDTQYF. CDR3 DNA sequence: TGCAGTGCTAGTCAGGGCAGCACAGATACGCAGTATTTT.

The chain links TRBV5-4 to TRBJ1-2; possibly TRBD1 for D (5 bases). Germline V gives CDR1 SGHNT, CDR2 YYREEE (reference sequence). There are 14 residues in the CDR3. Trimming pared 3 bases from V and 2 bases from J, leaving 11 bases between. CDR3 residues: CASSSRQSNYGYTF. In nucleotides, the CDR3 is TGTGCCAGCAGCTCTAGACAGAGCAACTATGGCTACACCTTC.

The V call is TRBV18, the J call TRBJ1-1; D possibly corresponds to TRBD1 (5 bases). CDR3 length: 14 residues. Deletions cut 3 bases from V and 0 bases from J, with 8 bases between. CDR1 KGHSH and CDR2 LQKENI come from the germline V gene. The CDR3 region is CASSPPGLNTEAFF. The DNA for the CDR3 is TGTGCCAGCTCACCGCCAGGGTTGAACACTGAAGCTTTCTTT.

The CDR3 nucleotides are TGTGCCAGCAGTGCAGATGCAGGGATTGTAGCTTTCTTT. Protein sequence: CASSADAGIVAFF. The chain has TRBV25-1 and TRBJ1-1, with D maybe TRBD1 (5 bases). Trimming removed 4 bases at V and 10 bases at J, with 16 bases between. The CDR3 is 13 amino acids. Per the germline V gene, CDR1 is MGHDK and CDR2 is SYGVNS.

The V and J genes are TRBV11-2 and TRBJ1-3; D unresolved. The CDR3 totals 12 residues. V was trimmed by 5 bases and J by 3 bases, leaving 5 bases between them. Germline V gene sequence: CDR1 SGHAT, CDR2 FQNNGV. CDR3 DNA: TGTGCCAGCAGCCCTTATGGAAACACCATATATTTT. This gives the protein CASSPYGNTIYF.

The CDR3 region has the DNA TGTGCCAGCAGCCCCGGACTGGGTCAGGTGGAAGGCGAGCAGTACTTC. It codes for CASSPGLGQVEGEQYF. The chain links TRBV3-1 (or the pseudogene TRBV3-2) to TRBJ2-7; D is possibly TRBD2 (5 bases). Germline V gives CDR1 LGHDT, CDR2 YNNKEL (reference sequence). CDR3 size: 16 residues. V lost 4 bases, J lost 6 bases, and 22 bases lay in between.

The chain has TRBV4-1 and TRBJ1-4; TRBD1 matches 7 bases. J was trimmed by 7 bases and V by 0 bases; bases with no gene match: 8. Germline V CDR1 and CDR2: MGHRA, YSYEKL. There are 16 residues in the CDR3. The CDR3 here is CASSQERSEGAEKLFF. Here the CDR3 DNA reads TGCGCCAGCAGCCAAGAAAGGAGCGAGGGGGCTGAAAAACTGTTTTTT.

The chain combines TRBV19 with TRBJ2-1, with 9 bases lining up with TRBD2. With V trimmed by 8 bases and J by 5 bases, 7 bases remained unmatched. The germline gives CDR1 LNHDA, CDR2 SQIVND (reference sequence). This CDR3 is built from 14 residues. This CDR3 is CASGTSFGDNEQFF. The CDR3 region has the DNA TGTGCCAGTGGGACTAGCTTTGGGGACAATGAGCAGTTCTTC. The whole variable domain, filled in from reference TRBV19 and TRBJ2-1, reads DGGITQSPKYLFRKEGQNVTLSCEQNLNHDAMYWYRQDPGQGLRLIYYSQIVNDFQKGDIAEGYSVSREKKESFPLTVTSAQKNPTAFYLCASGTSFGDNEQFFGPGTRLTVL.

J is TRBJ1-1 and V is TRBV3-1 (or the pseudogene TRBV3-2); D might be TRBD1 (6 bases). The CDR3 has 15 amino acids. Trimming removed 0 bases at V and 8 bases at J, with 16 bases between. Germline V gene sequence: CDR1 LGHDT, CDR2 YNNKEL (reference sequence). The CDR3 loop is CASSQDRGQQSEAFF. The CDR3 DNA sequence: TGTGCCAGCAGCCAAGATCGGGGACAACAGTCGGAAGCTTTCTTT.

This clone turned up a few times. V gene TRBV30 combines with J gene TRBJ2-7; 8 nucleotides agree with TRBD1. V was pared by 2 bases and J by 1 base, with 7 bases of the junction left unmatched. Looked up from germline, CDR1 is GTSNPN and CDR2 is SVGIG (reference sequence). The CDR3 runs to 15 residues. CDR3 amino acids: CAWSLGQVLSYEQYF. The CDR3 coding sequence is TGTGCCTGGAGTTTGGGACAGGTCCTTTCCTACGAGCAGTACTTC. The full variable domain, rest sourced from reference TRBV30 and TRBJ2-7, is SQTIHQWPATLVQPVGSPLSLECTVEGTSNPNLYWYRQAAGRGLQLLFYSVGIGQISSEVPQNLSASRPQDRQFILSSKKLLLSDSGFYLCAWSLGQVLSYEQYFGPGTRLTVT.

The table lists this clone with a few counts. Germline and junction disagree at one end, which may indicate a read error. The chain recombines TRBV12-3 or TRBV12-4 with TRBJ2-7; 14 nucleotides line up with TRBD2. The CDR3 has 13 amino acids. The CDR3 spells CASSLPGLAGALF. In DNA form, the CDR3 reads TGTGCCAGCAGTTTACCGGGACTAGCGGGAGCCCTTTTC.

The chain is built from TRBV28 and TRBJ1-2; D gene ambiguous. Trimming shortened V by 5 bases and J by 7 bases, and 20 bases separated the two germline ends. Per the germline V gene, CDR1 is MDHEN and CDR2 is SYDVKM. The CDR3 is 15 residues long. The CDR3 loop reads CASSAPAGDSGGYTF. The CDR3 DNA is TGTGCCAGCAGTGCCCCTGCCGGGGATTCGGGTGGCTACACCTTC.

The chain carries TRBV2 and TRBJ1-2, with D possibly TRBD1 on 6 matching bases. Deletions cut 6 bases from V and 2 bases from J, with 13 bases between. The CDR3 contains 14 residues. CDR1 and CDR2 (germline): SNHLY, FYNNEI. The CDR3 coding sequence is TGTGCCAGCAGGGGTCGGGACACCAACTATGGCTACACCTTC. Protein: CASRGRDTNYGYTF. The full variable domain, in which reference TRBV2 and TRBJ1-2 provide the parts outside the CDR3, is EPEVTQTPSHQVTQMGQEVILRCVPISNHLYFYWYRQILGQKVEFLVSFYNNEISEKSEIFDDQFSVERPDGSNFTLKIRSTKLEDSAMYFCASRGRDTNYGYTFGSGTRLTVV.

The V and J genes are TRBV24-1 and TRBJ1-5, with 8 bases aligning to TRBD1. The V and J ends lost 3 bases and 1 base, in that order; junction bases with no gene match: 4. CDR3 length: 16 amino acids. Germline lookup yields CDR1 KGHDR and CDR2 SFDVKD. In nucleotides, the CDR3 is TGTGCCACCAGTGATCAGCGGACAGGGAGCAATCAGCCCCAGCATTTT. This translates into CATSDQRTGSNQPQHF.

The chain has TRBV18 and TRBJ1-5; TRBD1 agrees at 9 bases. Germline V gene sequence: CDR1 KGHSH, CDR2 LQKENI. J lost 1 base, V lost 6 bases, and 4 bases had no gene match. The CDR3 runs 15 residues. In nucleotides, the CDR3 is TGTGCCAGCTCGCTGACAGGGGGAAGCAATCAGCCCCAGCATTTT. Its translation is CASSLTGGSNQPQHF.

The chain has TRBV6-2 or TRBV6-3 and TRBJ2-1, with TRBD2 identical over 9 bases. The V gene's germline CDR1 is MNHEY and CDR2 SVGEGT. This CDR3 contains 16 residues. The trim removed 0 bases at V and 0 bases at J, leaving 0 bases unmatched. CDR3 in amino acids: CASSYSTSGSYNEQFF. For the CDR3, the DNA is TGTGCCAGCAGTTACTCGACTAGCGGCTCCTACAATGAGCAGTTCTTC.

V and J are TRBV5-5 and TRBJ1-1; 8 bases match TRBD1. The germline V gene has CDR1 SGHKS and CDR2 YYEKEE (reference sequence). Losses at the gene ends were 3 bases for V and 7 bases for J; bases not matched to a gene: 5. This CDR3 contains 13 residues. The CDR3, as DNA: TGTGCCAGCAGCTCGACAGGGGTCAGTGAAGCTTTCTTT. Its protein is CASSSTGVSEAFF.

The chain's CDR3 is CASSRGGRETDTQYF. In DNA, the CDR3 is TGTGCCAGCAGCAGGGGAGGGAGGGAGACAGATACGCAGTATTTT. The J gene is TRBJ2-3, the V gene TRBV2, with a weak D call TRBD2 (7 bases). This CDR3 spans 15 amino acids. V was trimmed by 6 bases and J by 3 bases, leaving 16 bases between them. CDR1 is SNHLY and CDR2 is FYNNEI in the germline V gene.

The rearrangement links TRBV6-1 to TRBJ2-3; tentative D call: TRBD2 (5 bases). V dropped 2 bases and J dropped 0 bases, with 15 bases sitting between them. CDR1 is MNHNS, CDR2 SASEGT, per germline. The CDR3 is 17 amino acids. The CDR3 bases are TGTGCCAGCAGTGAAAACTTCGGAGGAGATAGCACAGATACGCAGTATTTT. Amino acids: CASSENFGGDSTDTQYF.